The 12 T cell receptor beta chains presented below share a single source sample, sequenced in a study of T cell repertoires in cytomegalovirus infection. TCRdb re-called the reads with MiXCR, one entry per CDR3 protein. The sample lists about 260,000 distinct CDR3 sequences; about 13% were seen once. Material for sequencing was PBMCs. The receptors were sampled from a human donor in good health (CMV status not recorded). Some clones in this sample may be carry-over from other donors' samples.

This clonotype has ten or more counts. V gene TRBV7-9 combines with J gene TRBJ1-5; tentative D call: TRBD1 (5 bases). V was pared by 5 bases and J by 8 bases, with 10 bases between. Germline values: CDR1 SEHNR, CDR2 FQNEAQ (reference sequence). The CDR3 extends over 12 amino acids. The CDR3 bases are TGTGCCAGCAGCACGGGGCCCAAGCCCCAGCATTTT. It codes for CASSTGPKPQHF.

The table lists this clonotype with many counts. V usage is TRBV7-2 and J usage is TRBJ2-1; D not certain. The CDR3 has 16 amino acids. Between the trimmed V and J ends, which lost 0 bases and 2 bases, there was a span of 11 bases. Germline CDR1 and CDR2: SGHTA and FQGNSA. In nucleotides, the CDR3 is TGTGCCAGCAGCTTAGCAGGGTTAGGGACCTACAATGAGCAGTTCTTC. It yields the protein CASSLAGLGTYNEQFF.

This clonotype was found many times. The chain recombines TRBV19 with TRBJ1-1, with D tentatively TRBD1 (6 bases). Per the germline V gene, CDR1 is LNHDA and CDR2 is SQIVND (reference sequence). V lost 7 bases to trimming and J lost 0 bases, with 15 bases between them. The CDR3 has 15 amino acids. The DNA of the CDR3 is TGTGCCAGTACCGCTGGCGGACAGCTGAACACTGAAGCTTTCTTT. This sequence encodes CASTAGGQLNTEAFF.

There are a few counts of this clonotype. V usage is TRBV5-6 and J usage is TRBJ2-1; no definite D call. Germline V gives CDR1 SGHDT, CDR2 YYEEEE. The CDR3 contains 18 residues. V dropped 1 base and J dropped 3 bases, with 20 bases sitting between them. CDR3 sequence reads: CASSLFRKGAERYNEQFF. CDR3 sequence (DNA): TGTGCCAGCAGCTTGTTCCGGAAGGGCGCGGAACGCTACAATGAGCAGTTCTTC.

This clonotype was detected a few times. V usage is TRBV14 and J usage is TRBJ1-2; no firm D call. Trimming pared 1 base from V and 3 bases from J, leaving 15 bases between. Germline CDR1 reads SGHDN; CDR2 reads FVKESK. The CDR3 has 16 amino acids. The chain's CDR3 is CASSQVGITGHYGYTF. CDR3 nucleotide sequence: TGTGCCAGCAGCCAAGTAGGCATCACCGGGCACTATGGCTACACCTTC.

This clonotype was seen repeatedly, ten times or more. The genes are TRBV19 and TRBJ1-2, with D possibly TRBD1 on 6 matching bases. This CDR3 has 15 residues. V lost 5 bases, J lost 2 bases, and 15 bases lay in between. Per the germline V gene, CDR1 is LNHDA and CDR2 is SQIVND (reference sequence). The CDR3 DNA follows: TGTGCCAGTAGTTCCCCCGGGGGCGAGAACTATGGCTACACCTTC. It translates to CASSSPGGENYGYTF.

This clonotype was observed at least ten times. The chain joins TRBV7-9 to TRBJ1-1; weak D call: TRBD1 (5 bases). The CDR3 consists of 13 residues. V was pared by 5 bases and J by 4 bases, with 11 bases between. Germline V gene sequence: CDR1 SEHNR, CDR2 FQNEAQ (reference sequence). The CDR3 sequence is CASSERGSTEAFF. DNA of the CDR3: TGTGCCAGCAGCGAAAGGGGAAGCACTGAAGCTTTCTTT.

The chain joins TRBV20-1 to TRBJ2-1; D may correspond to TRBD1 or TRBD2 (5 bases each). Trimming removed 5 bases from V and 0 bases from J, with 5 bases in between. Germline V CDR1 and CDR2: DFQATT, SNEGSKA (reference sequence). The CDR3 consists of 12 residues. CDR3 sequence reads: CSAGTSYNEQFF. For the CDR3, the DNA is TGCAGTGCTGGGACCTCCTACAATGAGCAGTTCTTC.

The V call is TRBV5-6, the J call TRBJ2-1; 9 bases agree with TRBD1. Germline CDR1 is SGHDT and CDR2 is YYEEEE. Losses at the gene ends were 4 bases for V and 8 bases for J; bases not matched to a gene: 10. This CDR3 is built from 15 residues. The CDR3 reads CASSLTGTGRDEQFF. As DNA, the CDR3 is TGTGCCAGCAGCCTGACCGGGACAGGGAGGGATGAGCAGTTCTTC.

This chain connects TRBV6-2 or TRBV6-3 to TRBJ1-1, with a tentative D call TRBD1 (5 bases). This CDR3 is 14 amino acids long. V was trimmed by 6 bases and J by 5 bases, leaving 16 bases between them. The germline CDR1 and CDR2 sequences are MNHEY and SVGEGT. CDR3 sequence (DNA): TGTGCCAGCAGCGGCGTGGGGGTGGGAACTGAAGCTTTCTTT. It yields the protein CASSGVGVGTEAFF.

This clonotype was seen repeatedly, ten times or more. The V call is TRBV2, the J call TRBJ2-7; D possibly corresponds to TRBD2 (5 bases). Trimming shortened V by 8 bases and J by 3 bases, and 17 bases separated the two germline ends. This CDR3 is built from 14 residues. The germline V gene has CDR1 SNHLY and CDR2 FYNNEI. The DNA for the CDR3 is TGTGCCAGCTCCCCTGGAGGTGGAGACTACGAGCAGTACTTC. It codes for CASSPGGGDYEQYF.

Many counts were recorded for this clonotype. J is TRBJ2-5 and V is TRBV7-8, with 8 bases lining up with TRBD2. The ends lost 5 bases at V and 7 bases at J; junction bases unmatched: 12. The CDR3 is made up of 15 amino acids. In germline, CDR1 is SGHVS, CDR2 FQNEAQ. The CDR3 DNA reads TGTGCCAGCAGCCCCAGCGGGGGCCGAGAGACGACCCAGTACTTC. It translates to CASSPSGGRETTQYF.